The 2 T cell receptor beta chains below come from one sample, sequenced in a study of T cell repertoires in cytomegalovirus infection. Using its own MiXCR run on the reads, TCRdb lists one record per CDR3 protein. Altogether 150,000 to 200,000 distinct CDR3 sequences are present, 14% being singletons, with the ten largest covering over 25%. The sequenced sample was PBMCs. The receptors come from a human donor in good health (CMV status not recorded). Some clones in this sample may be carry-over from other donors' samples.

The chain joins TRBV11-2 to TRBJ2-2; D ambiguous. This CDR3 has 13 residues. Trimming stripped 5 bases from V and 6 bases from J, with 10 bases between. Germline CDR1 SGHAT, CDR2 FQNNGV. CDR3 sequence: CASSPTVPGELFF. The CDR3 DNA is TGTGCCAGCAGCCCGACGGTTCCCGGGGAGCTGTTTTTT.

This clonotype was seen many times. DNA of the CDR3: TGTGCCAGCACTTCGCCAGGGGGAGAGACCCAGTACTTC. It yields the protein CASTSPGGETQYF. The chain is built from TRBV6-1 and TRBJ2-5; the match to TRBD1 covers 7 bases. The germline V gene has CDR1 MNHNS and CDR2 SASEGT. CDR3 length: 13 residues. The trim removed 7 bases at V and 4 bases at J, leaving 6 bases unmatched.